The text below deals with one T cell receptor beta chain. This sample was included in a study of blood T cell repertoires in COVID-19. Trimming shortened V by 7 bases and J by 4 bases, and 19 bases separated the two germline ends. Germline assignment: CDR1 SEHNR and CDR2 FQNEAQ (reference sequence). The CDR3 loop spans 15 amino acids. Authors' processing steps: The authors estimated nucleated cell counts from reference gene primer amplification. Some clones are missing from TCRdb's copy, which holds only in-frame ones; the method was immunoSEQ multiplex PCR. V, J and clone size derive from that table, while D and trimming were established from the DNA sequence. The sample shows approximately 250,000 clones, over 75% of them seen only once. Participants came from around 25 US areas, aged roughly 18 to 95 years.

The receptor was isolated from a woman aged 25 to 39 who had recovered from COVID-19. This sequence joins TRBV7-9 and TRBJ1-1; no definite D call. Input material: PBMCs or T cells enriched from blood (not recorded which). For the CDR3, the DNA is TGTGCCAGCACCCTCGATTTATTGGTAGTCACTGAAGCTTTCTTT. This encodes CASTLDLLVVTEAFF. The whole variable domain, filled in from reference TRBV7-9 and TRBJ1-1, reads DTGVSQNPRHKITKRGQNVTFRCDPISEHNRLYWYRQTLGQGPEFLTYFQNEAQLEKSRLLSDRFSAERPKGSFSTLEIQRTEQGDSAMYLCASTLDLLVVTEAFFGQGTRLTVV.